This T cell receptor (beta chain) was recorded in a study of CD8+ T cells in alopecia areata. Study results and limitations: Significant decreases in scalp clonality and expanded CD8+ clones followed tofacitinib treatment.

The sample's treatment: oral pan-JAK inhibitor, 5-10 mg twice daily. cDNA serving as the sequencing template came from extracted, reverse transcribed RNA. The protocol was immunoSEQ multiplex PCR, while the TCRdb copy is restricted to in-frame clones and leaves out a portion. The sample has 95,000 to 100,000 clones; roughly 60% are singletons. The V gene's germline CDR1 is SGHRS and CDR2 YFSETQ. The CDR3 contains 14 residues. J lost 5 bases, V lost 4 bases, and 6 bases had no gene match. Concerning this clone: Its antigen is unknown.

Source: CD8+ T cells sorted from blood, taken at approximately week 60, from a patient treated with tofacitinib. The origin of this receptor is a human donor with alopecia areata. The chain has TRBV5-1 and TRBJ2-1; 7 nucleotides match TRBD1. The CDR3 loop reads CASSATGPNNEQFF. CDR3 in DNA: TGCGCCAGCAGCGCGACAGGGCCAAACAATGAGCAGTTCTTC.